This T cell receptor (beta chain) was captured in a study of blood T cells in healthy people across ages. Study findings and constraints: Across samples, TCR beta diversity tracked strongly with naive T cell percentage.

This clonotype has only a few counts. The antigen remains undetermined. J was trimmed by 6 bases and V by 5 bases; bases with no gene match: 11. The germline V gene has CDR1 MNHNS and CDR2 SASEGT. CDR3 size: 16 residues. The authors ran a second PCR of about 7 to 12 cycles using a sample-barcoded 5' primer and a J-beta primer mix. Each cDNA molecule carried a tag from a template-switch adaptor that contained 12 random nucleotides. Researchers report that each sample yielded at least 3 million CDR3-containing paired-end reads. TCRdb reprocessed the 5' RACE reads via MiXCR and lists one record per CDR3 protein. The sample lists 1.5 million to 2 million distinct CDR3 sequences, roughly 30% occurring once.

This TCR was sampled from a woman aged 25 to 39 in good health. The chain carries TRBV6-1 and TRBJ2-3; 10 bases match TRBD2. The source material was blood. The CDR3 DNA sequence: TGTGCCAGCAGTAACCCCGGGACTAGCGTTACGGATACGCAGTATTTT. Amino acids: CASSNPGTSVTDTQYF.